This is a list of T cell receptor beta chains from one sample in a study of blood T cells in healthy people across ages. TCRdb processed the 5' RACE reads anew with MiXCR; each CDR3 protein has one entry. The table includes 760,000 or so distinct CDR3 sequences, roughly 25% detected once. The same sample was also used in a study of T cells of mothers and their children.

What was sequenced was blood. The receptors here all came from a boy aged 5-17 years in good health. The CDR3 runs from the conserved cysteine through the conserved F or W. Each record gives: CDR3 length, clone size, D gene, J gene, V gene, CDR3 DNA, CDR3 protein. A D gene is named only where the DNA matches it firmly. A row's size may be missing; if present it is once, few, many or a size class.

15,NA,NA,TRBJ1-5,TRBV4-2,TGTGCCAGCAGCCAAGGGACAGTTAGCAATCAGCCCCAGCATTTT,CASSQGTVSNQPQHF
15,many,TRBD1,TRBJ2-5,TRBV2,TGTGCCAGCAGTGCTACAGGGGGCCTTCCAGGGACCCAGTACTTC,CASSATGGLPGTQYF
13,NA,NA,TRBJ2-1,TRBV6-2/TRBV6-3,TGTGCCAGCAGTTACCTGGGCCAGAATGAGCAGTTCTTC,CASSYLGQNEQFF
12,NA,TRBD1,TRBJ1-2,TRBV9,TGTGCCAGCAGCACTTCAGAGGGGGACAGAACCTTC,CASSTSEGDRTF
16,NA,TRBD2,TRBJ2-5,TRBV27,TGTGCCAGCAAGAAACCGGGACTAGCGGACCAAGAGACCCAGTACTTC,CASKKPGLADQETQYF
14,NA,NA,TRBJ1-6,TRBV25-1,TGTGCCAGCAGCATGGGAGGGGTTAATTCACCCCTCCACTTT,CASSMGGVNSPLHF
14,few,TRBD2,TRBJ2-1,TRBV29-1,TGCAGCTCCTTTTTAGGACTAGCGGGAAGTGAGCAGTTCTTC,CSSFLGLAGSEQFF
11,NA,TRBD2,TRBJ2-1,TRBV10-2,TGCGCCAGTTCGACTAGCTTTGAGCAGTTCTTC,CASSTSFEQFF
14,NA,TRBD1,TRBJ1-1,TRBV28,TGTGCCAGCAGCCTGGGACAGGGGGAGTTAGAAGCTTTCTTT,CASSLGQGELEAFF
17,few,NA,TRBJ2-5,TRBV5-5,TGTGCCAGCAGCTTGATGGGGATGGGGGGGACACAAGAGACCCAGTACTTC,CASSLMGMGGTQETQYF
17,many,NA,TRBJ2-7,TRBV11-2,TGTGCCAGCAGCTTAGGCAGGGGGGAAATAAACTCCTACGAGCAGTACTTC,CASSLGRGEINSYEQYF
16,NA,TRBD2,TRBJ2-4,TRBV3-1,TGTGCCAGCAGCCAGGCTCTCAGAGCGGGACCAAACATTCAGTACTTC,CASSQALRAGPNIQYF
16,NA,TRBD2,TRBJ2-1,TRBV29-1,TGCAGCGTTGAAACTCAACTAGCGGGAGTGAACAATGAGCAGTTCTTC,CSVETQLAGVNNEQFF
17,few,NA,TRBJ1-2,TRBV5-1,TGCGCCAGCAGCTTGGCCGGGGGGTTCCAGGCTAACTATGGCTACACCTTC,CASSLAGGFQANYGYTF
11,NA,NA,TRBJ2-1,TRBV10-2,TGCGCCAGCGGCGTAGGCAATAAGCAGTTCTTC,CASGVGNKQFF
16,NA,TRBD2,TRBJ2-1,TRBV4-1,TGCGCCAGCAGCCGAGACGGGACTAGCGGATACAATGAGCAGTTCTTC,CASSRDGTSGYNEQFF
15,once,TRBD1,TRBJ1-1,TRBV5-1,TGCGCCAGCAGGGGTCAGGGGGACCACGGACCTGAAGCTTTCTTT,CASRGQGDHGPEAFF
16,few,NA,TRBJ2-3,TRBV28,TGTGCCAGCAGTTTCCAAACAGGGCTTAGCACAGATACGCAGTATTTT,CASSFQTGLSTDTQYF
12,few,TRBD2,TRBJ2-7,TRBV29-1,TGCAGCGTTTACGGACTAGAGGGCGAGCAGTACTTC,CSVYGLEGEQYF
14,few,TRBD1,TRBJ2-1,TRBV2,TGTGCCAGCCGTGGACAGGGAATTTACAATGAGCAGTTCTTC,CASRGQGIYNEQFF
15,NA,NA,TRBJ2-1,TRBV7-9,TGTGCCAGCAGTTCCCCGGGCTTCAAAGTGGATGAGCAGTTCTTC,CASSSPGFKVDEQFF
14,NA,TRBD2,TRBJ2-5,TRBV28,TGTGCCAGCACCGGGGTTTTGGGGGGGGAGACCCAGTACTTC,CASTGVLGGETQYF
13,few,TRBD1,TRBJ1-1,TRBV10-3,TGTGCCATCACCCGAGACAGGGCCACTGAAGCTTTCTTT,CAITRDRATEAFF
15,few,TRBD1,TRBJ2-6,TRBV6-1,TGTGCCAGCAGTGGAAGGGGGCTAGGGGCCAACGTCCTGACTTTC,CASSGRGLGANVLTF
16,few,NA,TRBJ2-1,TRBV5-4,TGTGCCAGCAGCTTGGGCAGCCCCGCGGGGTACAATGAGCAGTTCTTC,CASSLGSPAGYNEQFF
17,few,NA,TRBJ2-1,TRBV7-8,TGTGCCAGCAGCGAGTTCGGTCTAGCGAGGGGCGACAATGAGCAGTTCTTC,CASSEFGLARGDNEQFF